These T cell receptor beta chains were read from a single sample in a study of lymphopenia after photon versus proton radiotherapy. TCRdb's table, derived via immunoSEQ multiplex PCR, lists solely in-frame clones and lacks some. Here the sample spans fewer than 15,000 clones, roughly nine tenths being singletons. The input for sequencing was peripheral blood, taken from a patient treated with photon-based radiotherapy. The receptors shown here come from a man aged 55 to 70 with pancreatic cancer. Both conserved end residues are part of each CDR3. Each record gives: V gene, D gene, clone size, J gene, CDR3 protein, CDR3 DNA. A D gene is named only where the DNA matches it firmly. Clone size is given for some rows only: seen once, a few or many times, or a class if the clone is expanded.

V gene: TRBV4-3
D gene: NA
clone size: NA
J gene: TRBJ2-7
CDR3 protein: CASSQEPSTEQYF
CDR3 DNA: TGCGCCAGCAGCCAAGAACCTTCGACAGAGCAGTACTTC

V gene: TRBV7-3
D gene: TRBD2
clone size: NA
J gene: TRBJ2-5
CDR3 protein: CASSHGGDKRTQYF
CDR3 DNA: TGTGCCAGTTCGCACGGGGGGGACAAGAGGACCCAGTACTTC

V gene: TRBV7-2
D gene: NA
clone size: NA
J gene: TRBJ2-7
CDR3 protein: CASTTAISYEQYF
CDR3 DNA: TGTGCCAGCACGACAGCCATCTCCTACGAGCAGTACTTC

V gene: TRBV5-6
D gene: TRBD2
clone size: few
J gene: TRBJ2-1
CDR3 protein: CASSGLTTSGGADYNEQFF
CDR3 DNA: TGTGCCAGCAGCGGCCTGACGACTAGCGGGGGGGCGGATTACAATGAGCAGTTCTTC

V gene: TRBV4-1
D gene: TRBD1
clone size: NA
J gene: TRBJ1-2
CDR3 protein: CASSQIGDRVKSGYTF
CDR3 DNA: TGCGCCAGCAGCCAAATTGGGGACAGGGTAAAGAGTGGCTACACCTTC

V gene: TRBV10-2
D gene: TRBD2
clone size: NA
J gene: TRBJ2-7
CDR3 protein: CASRLGGGTYEQYF
CDR3 DNA: TGCGCCAGTCGACTTGGCGGGGGGACTTACGAGCAGTACTTC

V gene: TRBV9
D gene: TRBD1
clone size: once
J gene: TRBJ2-5
CDR3 protein: CASSVVGTGRETQYF
CDR3 DNA: TGTGCCAGCAGCGTAGTGGGGACAGGGAGGGAGACCCAGTACTTC

V gene: TRBV15
D gene: NA
clone size: once
J gene: TRBJ1-1
CDR3 protein: CATSRVYKGGDEAFF
CDR3 DNA: TGTGCCACCAGCAGAGTCTATAAGGGAGGGGACGAAGCTTTCTTT

V gene: TRBV19
D gene: NA
clone size: NA
J gene: TRBJ1-5
CDR3 protein: CASRLDGSNQPQHF
CDR3 DNA: TGTGCCAGTAGACTGGACGGCAGCAATCAGCCCCAGCATTTT

V gene: TRBV5-6
D gene: NA
clone size: once
J gene: TRBJ1-1
CDR3 protein: CASSLLIPNTEAFF
CDR3 DNA: TGTGCCAGCAGCTTGTTAATCCCGAACACTGAAGCTTTCTTT

V gene: TRBV6-9
D gene: NA
clone size: NA
J gene: TRBJ2-6
CDR3 protein: CASSFSYLRQSRANVLTF
CDR3 DNA: TGTGCCAGCAGTTTTAGCTACTTACGACAAAGTCGGGCCAACGTCCTGACTTTC

V gene: TRBV19
D gene: NA
clone size: NA
J gene: TRBJ2-3
CDR3 protein: CASSIGGRRTDTQYF
CDR3 DNA: TGTGCCAGTAGTATAGGGGGAAGGCGGACAGATACGCAGTATTTT

V gene: TRBV19
D gene: NA
clone size: NA
J gene: TRBJ1-1
CDR3 protein: CASRETENTEAFF
CDR3 DNA: TGTGCCAGTAGGGAGACAGAGAACACTGAAGCTTTCTTT

V gene: TRBV10-3
D gene: NA
clone size: NA
J gene: TRBJ1-1
CDR3 protein: CAISESPGDTEAFF
CDR3 DNA: TGTGCCATCAGTGAGTCGCCAGGGGACACTGAAGCTTTCTTT

V gene: TRBV27
D gene: NA
clone size: NA
J gene: TRBJ1-4
CDR3 protein: CASSLWGVVWEKLFF
CDR3 DNA: TGTGCCAGCAGTTTATGGGGAGTGGTGTGGGAAAAACTGTTTTTT

V gene: TRBV7-3
D gene: NA
clone size: NA
J gene: TRBJ1-5
CDR3 protein: CASSLGQGQPQHF
CDR3 DNA: TGTGCCAGCAGCTTAGGCCAGGGCCAGCCCCAGCATTTT

V gene: TRBV28
D gene: NA
clone size: NA
J gene: TRBJ1-1
CDR3 protein: CASSLFGLAEAFF
CDR3 DNA: TGTGCCAGCAGTTTATTTGGGTTAGCTGAAGCTTTCTTT

V gene: TRBV10-3
D gene: TRBD1
clone size: NA
J gene: TRBJ1-3
CDR3 protein: CAINPGQVGATIYF
CDR3 DNA: TGTGCCATCAACCCCGGACAGGTCGGGGCCACCATATATTTT

V gene: TRBV5-4
D gene: NA
clone size: NA
J gene: TRBJ1-1
CDR3 protein: CASSLAGGLYTEAFF
CDR3 DNA: TGTGCCAGCAGCTTGGCGGGGGGGCTGTACACTGAAGCTTTCTTT

V gene: TRBV9
D gene: NA
clone size: few
J gene: TRBJ2-3
CDR3 protein: CASSVPDPFSTDTQYF
CDR3 DNA: TGTGCCAGCAGCGTACCCGATCCATTTAGCACAGATACGCAGTATTTT

V gene: TRBV19
D gene: NA
clone size: NA
J gene: TRBJ1-5
CDR3 protein: CASTSAGEFQPQHF
CDR3 DNA: TGTGCCAGTACCTCGGCAGGGGAGTTTCAGCCCCAGCATTTT

V gene: TRBV12-5
D gene: NA
clone size: NA
J gene: TRBJ1-1
CDR3 protein: CASGLSGGSEAFF
CDR3 DNA: TGTGCTAGTGGTTTGAGCGGGGGCTCTGAAGCTTTCTTT

V gene: TRBV11-2
D gene: NA
clone size: NA
J gene: TRBJ1-3
CDR3 protein: CASSIGNTIYF
CDR3 DNA: TGTGCCAGCAGCATTGGAAACACCATATATTTT

V gene: TRBV7-2
D gene: NA
clone size: NA
J gene: TRBJ1-2
CDR3 protein: CASSLAQRVDGYTF
CDR3 DNA: TGTGCCAGCAGCTTAGCGCAGCGGGTTGATGGCTACACCTTC

V gene: TRBV9
D gene: TRBD2
clone size: NA
J gene: TRBJ2-1
CDR3 protein: CASSVSGGGNEQFF
CDR3 DNA: TGTGCCAGCAGCGTTAGCGGGGGGGGCAATGAGCAGTTCTTC

V gene: TRBV4-1
D gene: NA
clone size: NA
J gene: TRBJ1-2
CDR3 protein: CTSSPTRGNYGYTF
CDR3 DNA: TGCACCAGCAGCCCGACCAGAGGGAACTATGGCTACACCTTC

V gene: TRBV5-1
D gene: NA
clone size: NA
J gene: TRBJ1-2
CDR3 protein: CASSFDFGSGYTF
CDR3 DNA: TGCGCCAGCAGCTTCGATTTTGGGAGTGGCTACACCTTC

V gene: TRBV18
D gene: TRBD1
clone size: once
J gene: TRBJ2-2
CDR3 protein: CASSPPATGGPGELFF
CDR3 DNA: TGTGCCAGCTCACCACCGGCGACAGGGGGCCCCGGGGAGCTGTTTTTT

V gene: TRBV29-1
D gene: NA
clone size: NA
J gene: TRBJ1-4
CDR3 protein: CSVERLGHEKLFF
CDR3 DNA: TGCAGCGTTGAAAGGTTGGGTCATGAAAAACTGTTTTTT